The source of this T cell receptor (beta chain) is a study of T cells in Graves' hyperthyroidism and ophthalmopathy. Study-wide findings and caveats: Most thyroid clonotypes with frequency above 0.001 were detected in blood. Ophthalmopathy cases were set apart from stable hyperthyroidism by a 13 V-J model. A median approximately 6.8 months before onset, the model predicted ophthalmopathy.

The CDR3 is 17 residues long. V trimming: 1 base; J trimming: 11 bases; junction bases outside the gene matches: 13. The germline CDR1 and CDR2 sequences are SGHDN and FVKESK. Amplification yielded TCR beta CDR3 regions, with RNA transcripts as the source. The HTBI primer set was used in a first-round RT-PCR of the TCR CDR3. TCRdb called the multiplex PCR reads again in MiXCR, with one record for every CDR3 protein. The profile shows about 640,000 distinct CDR3 sequences, 45% of them singletons. Lactation, pregnancy, other autoimmune disease or uncontrolled infection excluded patients. About this clonotype: Antigen specificity is unknown. This may stem from a read error, because a much larger clone lies one nucleotide away.

The source is an adult man with Graves' disease, either hyperthyroidism or ophthalmopathy (not recorded which). The sample taken for sequencing was peripheral blood or thyroid tissue (not recorded which). V usage is TRBV14 and J usage is TRBJ1-6, with 8 bases aligning to TRBD1. The CDR3 reads CASSQGGTGIRRPPLHF. DNA of the CDR3: TGTGCCAGCAGCCAAGGGGGGACAGGTATTCGGAGACCACCCCTCCACTTT. The full variable domain, in which reference TRBV14 and TRBJ1-6 provide the parts outside the CDR3, is EAGVTQFPSHSVIEKGQTVTLRCDPISGHDNLYWYRRVMGKEIKFLLHFVKESKQDESGMPNNRFLAERTGGTYSTLKVQPAELEDSGVYFCASSQGGTGIRRPPLHFGNGTRLTVT.